The 12 T cell receptor beta chains below all came from one sample that was sequenced in a study of spatial heterogeneity in lung cancer. TCRdb itself ran the 5' RACE reads through MiXCR, one entry per CDR3 protein. This table holds under 50,000 distinct CDR3 sequences, roughly 5.4% found once. Indicated time point: sample taken at primary tumor resection. The source material was PBMCs, sampled at surgery. These receptors originate from a female donor with early-stage non-small cell lung cancer.

This clonotype was seen a handful of times. This chain connects TRBV30 to TRBJ1-2; D is unresolved. V was cut by 2 bases and J by 8 bases, with 18 bases left in between. Germline lookup yields CDR1 GTSNPN and CDR2 SVGIG (reference sequence). This CDR3 has 14 amino acids. CDR3 amino acids: CAWSTLRTARGYTF. CDR3 DNA: TGTGCCTGGAGTACACTGAGGACGGCCCGGGGCTACACCTTC.

This clonotype was seen only a few times. This chain uses TRBV11-1 with TRBJ1-5; no firm D call. In germline, CDR1 is SGHAT, CDR2 FQDESV (reference sequence). The V gene lost 4 bases and the J gene lost 1 base, with 8 bases spanning the gap. CDR3 length: 14 residues. The CDR3 spells CASSSDSSNQPQHF. The CDR3 region has the DNA TGTGCCAGCAGCTCGGACTCAAGCAATCAGCCCCAGCATTTT. Drawing the rest from reference TRBV11-1 and TRBJ1-5, the complete variable domain is EAEVAQSPRYKITEKSQAVAFWCDPISGHATLYWYRQILGQGPELLVQFQDESVVDDSQLPKDRFSAERLKGVDSTLKIQPAELGDSAMYLCASSSDSSNQPQHFGDGTRLSIL.

This clonotype was recorded a few times. The chain employs TRBV5-6 and TRBJ1-6, with 7 bases lining up with TRBD1. V lost 4 bases and J lost 10; bases outside the gene matches: 11. The CDR3 runs 15 residues. Germline V gene sequence: CDR1 SGHDT, CDR2 YYEEEE. CDR3 in DNA: TGTGCCAGCAGCCCCCGGACAGGACTTGCCTCACCCCTCCACTTT. Amino acid sequence: CASSPRTGLASPLHF.

This clonotype was detected many times. The CDR3 DNA reads as TGTGCCAGCAGCCAAGAGTCCACGGGGAAGGCTTTCTTT. This sequence encodes CASSQESTGKAFF. J is TRBJ1-1 and V is TRBV3-1; D is unresolved. Germline assignment: CDR1 LGHDT and CDR2 YNNKEL (reference sequence). V was trimmed by 0 bases and J by 11 bases, leaving 13 bases between them. The CDR3 has 13 amino acids.

This clonotype was observed at least ten times. The chain uses TRBV5-5 and TRBJ1-3, with D possibly being TRBD1 (5 bases). The CDR3 sequence is 16 residues long. Germline CDR1 reads SGHKS; CDR2 reads YYEKEE (reference sequence). Trimming stripped 4 bases from V and 0 bases from J, with 14 bases between. CDR3 in DNA: TGTGCCAGCAGCGGGGGACGTGCCCTCTCTGGAAACACCATATATTTT. Its protein product is CASSGGRALSGNTIYF.

This clonotype was observed at least ten times. J is TRBJ2-4 and V is TRBV9; D might be TRBD2 (6 bases). V was cut by 0 bases and J by 8 bases, with 15 bases left in between. This CDR3 is 15 amino acids long. The germline V gene encodes CDR1 SGDLS and CDR2 YYNGEE. As DNA, the CDR3 is TGTGCCAGCAGCGTAGACGGGGGAAGTCTGGACATTCAGTACTTC. Protein product: CASSVDGGSLDIQYF.

The V gene is TRBV5-8, the J gene TRBJ1-1, with TRBD1 identical over 11 bases. CDR1 and CDR2 (germline): SGHTS, YDEGEE. The CDR3 has 14 amino acids. V shed 3 bases and J 5 bases; nucleotides not matched to a gene: 3. The DNA for the CDR3 is TGTGCCAGCAGCTGGGACAGGGGGGGGACTGAAGCTTTCTTT. It yields the protein CASSWDRGGTEAFF.

This clonotype was counted many times. The chain joins TRBV6-4 to TRBJ2-2, with D unclear. V was shortened by 7 bases and J by 6 bases, with 15 bases between the two germline ends. Per the germline V gene, CDR1 is MRHNA and CDR2 is SNTAGT. The CDR3 spans 14 residues. The CDR3 nucleotides read TGTGCCAGCACTCCGGATGGAGCACCCGGGGAGCTGTTTTTT. This encodes CASTPDGAPGELFF.

CDR3 nucleotide sequence: TGTGCCAGCAGTTACACAGACTCAGGGGGCGGTTCACCCCTCCACTTT. As protein: CASSYTDSGGGSPLHF. The chain joins TRBV6-6 to TRBJ1-6; TRBD1 aligns across 8 bases. Germline loops: CDR1 MNHNY, CDR2 SVGAGI (reference sequence). V trimming: 2 bases; J trimming: 9 bases; junction bases outside the gene matches: 9. This CDR3 comprises 16 residues.

This clonotype was recorded at least ten times. V usage is TRBV6-2 or TRBV6-3 and J usage is TRBJ2-2; D possibly corresponds to TRBD1 (5 bases). Trimming took off 5 bases at V and 7 bases at J, with 17 bases between the two ends. The CDR3 has 15 residues. Germline values: CDR1 MNHEY, CDR2 SVGEGT. The CDR3 sequence: CASSPFGRAGGELFF. CDR3 DNA sequence: TGTGCCAGCAGTCCCTTCGGCAGGGCCGGCGGGGAGCTGTTTTTT.

This clonotype has at least ten counts. The V and J genes are TRBV11-2 and TRBJ1-1; D unclear. Trimming shortened V by 3 bases and J by 0 bases, and 8 bases separated the two germline ends. From germline, CDR1 is SGHAT and CDR2 FQNNGV. CDR3 size: 14 residues. As DNA, the CDR3 is TGTGCCAGCAGCTTGGGAGGAGTGAACACTGAAGCTTTCTTT. It encodes CASSLGGVNTEAFF.

This clonotype was seen at least ten times. The chain recombines TRBV20-1 with TRBJ2-7, with 8 positions matching TRBD1. This CDR3 spans 15 amino acids. V shed 5 bases and J 2 bases; nucleotides not matched to a gene: 11. The V gene's germline CDR1 is DFQATT and CDR2 SNEGSKA (reference sequence). The CDR3 protein is CSALSSETGAYEQYF. The DNA of the CDR3 is TGCAGTGCTCTAAGCTCCGAGACAGGGGCCTACGAGCAGTACTTC.